The rows below give T cell receptor beta chains drawn from one sample of a study of CD8+CD57+ T cells in acquired aplastic anemia. TCRdb re-derived calls from the reads in MiXCR, one entry per CDR3 protein. This table holds about 170,000 distinct CDR3 sequences, 55% to 75% found once. The sample consisted of sorted CD4+, CD8+, or CD8+CD57+ T cells (not recorded which) from PBMCs. These receptor sequences come from a human donor in good health. The CDR3 runs from the conserved cysteine through the conserved F or W.

j_call v_call cdr3_aa
TRBJ2-1 TRBV7-9 CASSLYGTSDLEQFF
TRBJ2-1 TRBV7-8 CASSFGLAEHNEQFF
TRBJ2-5 TRBV24-1 CATSDLTGNQETQYF
TRBJ1-4 TRBV4-3 CASSQGTEEKLFF
TRBJ1-4 TRBV19 CASSTTLSSTNEKLFF
TRBJ1-1 TRBV7-9 CASSYLKGDVGLEAFF
TRBJ2-5 TRBV12-3/TRBV12-4 CASSNNGAQETQYF
TRBJ2-7 TRBV15 CATSGRALGIYEQYF
TRBJ2-7 TRBV7-2 CASSLVAGGPPYEQYF
TRBJ1-5 TRBV4-1 CASSQDPGNYNQPQHF
TRBJ1-2 TRBV10-3 CAISESTAGWGYTF
TRBJ2-1 TRBV7-2 CASSSGLAGGGEQFF
TRBJ2-2 TRBV7-6 CASSPTGASTGELFF
TRBJ2-4 TRBV7-3 CASNPPSGSSVSF
TRBJ2-4 TRBV7-9 CASSSLGWGGIQYF
TRBJ1-2 TRBV9 CASSSGSYGYTF
TRBJ1-2 TRBV29-1 CSVDPGTTYGYTF
TRBJ2-1 TRBV24-1 CATSDLGLGQQFF
TRBJ2-7 TRBV19 CASSVGVSYEQYF
TRBJ2-7 TRBV6-5 CASSYRTRDYEQYF
TRBJ2-1 TRBV24-1 CATSDKGLAQNNEQFF
TRBJ2-2 TRBV2 CASGTSTGELFF
TRBJ1-1 TRBV19 CASRSGKMNTEAFF
TRBJ2-6 TRBV7-9 CASSPQSAGANVLTF
TRBJ1-6 TRBV6-1 CASSEREDSPLHF
TRBJ2-7 TRBV5-1 CASSFWRGTSYEQYF
TRBJ2-3 TRBV10-1 CASSESERFTDTQYF